This is a list of T cell receptor beta chains from one sample in a study of T cell repertoires in ileal Crohn's disease. Clones were read by immunoSEQ multiplex PCR, and TCRdb kept only the in-frame ones, dropping some. The profile shows around 3,700 clones, roughly three quarters of them singletons. The sample comprised ileal tissue. The source of these receptors is an adult with Crohn's disease. Both conserved end residues are part of each CDR3. Each record gives: clone size, J gene, CDR3 length, V gene, D gene, CDR3 DNA, CDR3 protein. The D gene is left open where the match is weak. Expanded clones get a size class; other rows say once, few or many, or leave the size out.

>few|TRBJ2-1|12|TRBV14|.
TGTGCCAGCAGCAGCGGCTACAATGAGCAGTTCTTC
CASSSGYNEQFF
>.|TRBJ2-7|15|TRBV2|TRBD2
TGTGCCAGCGGTGAATCGGGGCGGGGGACCTACGAGCAGTACTTC
CASGESGRGTYEQYF
>.|TRBJ2-2|16|TRBV6-1|.
TGTGCCAGCAGTGAAAACCCAAAACCAGGGGCCGGGGAGCTGTTTTTT
CASSENPKPGAGELFF
>.|TRBJ1-2|16|TRBV4-3|.
TGCGCCAGCAGCCAAGATCAGCGAAGTCTCAACTATGGCTACACCTTC
CASSQDQRSLNYGYTF
>.|TRBJ2-7|14|TRBV7-9|.
TGTGCCAGCAGCCTCCCCCGGGAAACCTACGAGCAGTACTTC
CASSLPRETYEQYF
>.|TRBJ2-1|16|TRBV5-1|TRBD2
TGCGCCAGCAGCTTGCTTCTAGCGGGGGGTCACAATGAGCAGTTCTTC
CASSLLLAGGHNEQFF
>.|TRBJ2-7|12|TRBV5-1|.
TGCGCCAGCAGCCCGGGGTCCTACGAGCAGTACTTC
CASSPGSYEQYF
>few|TRBJ1-5|15|TRBV5-1|.
TGCGCCAGCAGCTTGGAAGGGGCGAACAATCAGCCCCAGCATTTT
CASSLEGANNQPQHF
>.|TRBJ2-5|16|TRBV6-1|TRBD2
TGTGCCAGCAGTGTCGGGACTAGCGGGAGCCTTGGGGCCCAGTACTTC
CASSVGTSGSLGAQYF
>.|TRBJ1-2|15|TRBV27|.
TGTGCCAGCAGTCCCCGAGGGGGACCGGTCTATGGCTACACCTTC
CASSPRGGPVYGYTF
>.|TRBJ2-1|15|TRBV11-3|TRBD1
TGTGCCAGCAGCTTGGACAGGGGGGCCTACAATGAGCAGTTCTTC
CASSLDRGAYNEQFF
>.|TRBJ2-7|14|TRBV19|TRBD2
TGTGCCAGTAGTATTTCGGGGGGAGCCCACGAGCAGTACTTC
CASSISGGAHEQYF
>.|TRBJ2-6|15|TRBV6-1|TRBD1
TGTGCCAGCAGTGGTACAGGGGCTGGGGCCAACGTCCTGACTTTC
CASSGTGAGANVLTF
>.|TRBJ1-2|15|TRBV6-5|TRBD1
TGTGCCAGCAGAACCCGGGACAGGCCCCCTCGTGGCTACACCTTC
CASRTRDRPPRGYTF
>few|TRBJ2-5|16|TRBV5-6|TRBD2
TGTGCCAGCAGCTTGAACGGGAGGGTGAAGGAAGAGACCCAGTACTTC
CASSLNGRVKEETQYF
>.|TRBJ2-5|15|TRBV19|TRBD2
TGTGCCAGTAGTATAACTAGCGGGGGTTATGAGACCCAGTACTTC
CASSITSGGYETQYF
>.|TRBJ2-1|18|TRBV29-1|TRBD2
TGCAGCACCAACCCCACTAGCGGGAGGATCAGCTCCTACAATGAGCAGTTCTTC
CSTNPTSGRISSYNEQFF
>few|TRBJ2-7|14|TRBV19|TRBD1
TGTGCCAGTAGCCCTAGGGGGCGGACCTACGAGCAGTACTTC
CASSPRGRTYEQYF
>.|TRBJ2-2|12|TRBV5-4|.
TGTGCCAGCAGCTTAGGGGGCGGGGAGCTGTTTTTT
CASSLGGGELFF
>.|TRBJ2-6|18|TRBV19|.
TGTGCCAGTAGTCCCCGACAGCATATGTACTCTGGGGCCAACGTCCTGACTTTC
CASSPRQHMYSGANVLTF
>.|TRBJ1-3|16|TRBV30|.
TGTGCCTGGAGCCCCCGGACGGGACTGAAGGGAAACACCATATATTTT
CAWSPRTGLKGNTIYF
>.|TRBJ2-3|16|TRBV4-1|.
TGCGCCAGCAGCCACCAGACTACATACATGTCAGATACGCAGTATTTT
CASSHQTTYMSDTQYF
>once|TRBJ1-2|14|TRBV29-1|TRBD1
TGCAGCGCAGACGGGACAGGCGGGGGCTACGGCTACACCTTC
CSADGTGGGYGYTF
>.|TRBJ1-2|11|TRBV29-1|TRBD1
TGCAGCGAGATGACAGGGAGTGGCTACACCTTC
CSEMTGSGYTF
>.|TRBJ1-3|16|TRBV7-9|.
TGTGCCAGCAGCTTAGGACAGATAGGCTCTGGAAACACCATATATTTT
CASSLGQIGSGNTIYF
>few|TRBJ1-2|10|TRBV30|.
TGTGCCTCAGCCCACGGGGGCTACACCTTC
CASAHGGYTF
>.|TRBJ2-1|13|TRBV29-1|TRBD2
TGCAGCGTTGGACTAGCGGGCTTCAATGAGCAGTTCTTC
CSVGLAGFNEQFF
>.|TRBJ2-7|13|TRBV29-1|.
TGCAGCGTTGGAGGGGGTGACTCCTACGAGCAGTACTTC
CSVGGGDSYEQYF
>once|TRBJ1-2|15|TRBV19|.
TGTGCCAGTAGTATAGGTACAGGAGCTAACTATGGCTACACCTTC
CASSIGTGANYGYTF
>few|TRBJ1-1|14|TRBV9|TRBD1
TGTGCCAGCAGCGCCCAGGGGGCGCGAACTGAAGCTTTCTTT
CASSAQGARTEAFF
>.|TRBJ1-1|12|TRBV6-6|.
TGTGCCATTCGACGACAGAACACTGAAGCTTTCTTT
CAIRRQNTEAFF